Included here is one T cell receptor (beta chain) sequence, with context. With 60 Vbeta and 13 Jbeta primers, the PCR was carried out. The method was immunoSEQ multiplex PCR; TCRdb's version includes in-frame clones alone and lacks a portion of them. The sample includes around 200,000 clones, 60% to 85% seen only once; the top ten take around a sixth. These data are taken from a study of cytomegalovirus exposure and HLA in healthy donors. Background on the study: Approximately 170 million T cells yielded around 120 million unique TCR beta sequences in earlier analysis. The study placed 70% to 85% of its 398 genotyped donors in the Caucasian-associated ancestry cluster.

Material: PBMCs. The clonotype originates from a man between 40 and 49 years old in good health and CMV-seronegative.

The CDR3 sequence is CASSGTYHYGYTF. In DNA form, the CDR3 reads TGTGCCAGCAGTGGGACTTATCATTATGGCTACACCTTC. This chain connects TRBV7-9 to TRBJ1-2; maybe TRBD1 (5 bases). The V end was cut by 6 bases, the J end by 5 bases, with 13 bases between. The germline V gene has CDR1 SEHNR and CDR2 FQNEAQ (reference sequence). CDR3 size: 13 residues.